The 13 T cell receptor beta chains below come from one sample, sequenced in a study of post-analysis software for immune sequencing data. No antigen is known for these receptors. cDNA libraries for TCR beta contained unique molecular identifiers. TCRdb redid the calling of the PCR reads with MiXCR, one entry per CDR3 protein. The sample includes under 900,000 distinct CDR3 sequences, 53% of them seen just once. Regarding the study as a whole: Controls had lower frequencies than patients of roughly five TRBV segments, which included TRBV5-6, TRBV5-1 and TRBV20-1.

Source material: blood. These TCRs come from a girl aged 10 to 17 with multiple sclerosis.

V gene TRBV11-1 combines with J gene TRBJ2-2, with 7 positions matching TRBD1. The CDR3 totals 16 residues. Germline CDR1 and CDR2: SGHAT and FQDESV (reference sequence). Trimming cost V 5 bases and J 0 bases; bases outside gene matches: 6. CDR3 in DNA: TGTGCCAGCAGCCTACAGACAGGGTCGAACACCGGGGAGCTGTTTTTT. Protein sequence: CASSLQTGSNTGELFF.

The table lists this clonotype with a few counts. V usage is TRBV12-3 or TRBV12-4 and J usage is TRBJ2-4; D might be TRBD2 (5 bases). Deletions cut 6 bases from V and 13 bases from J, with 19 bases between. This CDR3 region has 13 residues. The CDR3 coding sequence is TGTGCCAGCAGGCCATTGGGGAGCTCACAGCAGTACTTC. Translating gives CASRPLGSSQQYF.

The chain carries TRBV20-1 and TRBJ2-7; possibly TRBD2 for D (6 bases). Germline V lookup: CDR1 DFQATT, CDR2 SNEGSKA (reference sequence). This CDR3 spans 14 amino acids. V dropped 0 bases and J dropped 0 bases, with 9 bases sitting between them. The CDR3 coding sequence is TGCAGTGCTAGAGACGGGAGTGTCTCCTACGAGCAGTACTTC. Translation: CSARDGSVSYEQYF.

This CDR3 reads CASSPGTDGTQYF. For the CDR3, the DNA is TGTGCCAGCAGTCCCGGGACGGACGGGACCCAGTACTTC. The chain couples TRBV12-3 or TRBV12-4 to TRBJ2-5; TRBD1 or TRBD2 may be the D gene (5 bases each). Trimming pared 5 bases from V and 7 bases from J, leaving 14 bases between. This CDR3 contains 13 residues.

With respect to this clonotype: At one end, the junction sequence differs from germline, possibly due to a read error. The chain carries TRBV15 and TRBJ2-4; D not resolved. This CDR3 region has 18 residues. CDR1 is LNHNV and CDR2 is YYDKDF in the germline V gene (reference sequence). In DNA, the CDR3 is TGTGCCATCAGCAGAGATAAGGGCGGTCTCGGAGCCAAAAACATTCAGTACTTC. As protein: CAISRDKGGLGAKNIQYF.

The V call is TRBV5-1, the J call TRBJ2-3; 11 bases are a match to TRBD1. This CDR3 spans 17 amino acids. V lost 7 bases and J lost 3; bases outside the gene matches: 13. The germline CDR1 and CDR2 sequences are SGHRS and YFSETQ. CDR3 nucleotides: TGCGCCAGCGGCCCTCCCGGGACAGGGGGAAAAACAGATACGCAGTATTTT. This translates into CASGPPGTGGKTDTQYF.

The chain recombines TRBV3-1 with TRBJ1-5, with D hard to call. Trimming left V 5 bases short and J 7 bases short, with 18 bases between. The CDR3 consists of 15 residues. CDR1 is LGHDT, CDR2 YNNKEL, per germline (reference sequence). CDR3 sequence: CASSNYRVNGQPQHF. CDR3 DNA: TGTGCCAGCAGCAATTACCGGGTCAACGGGCAGCCCCAGCATTTT.

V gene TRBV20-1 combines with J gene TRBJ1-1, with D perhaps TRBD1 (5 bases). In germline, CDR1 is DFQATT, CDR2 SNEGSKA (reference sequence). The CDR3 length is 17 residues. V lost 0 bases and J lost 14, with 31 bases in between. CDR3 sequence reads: CSARDQGRQPTHNEQFF. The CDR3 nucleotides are TGCAGTGCTAGAGATCAAGGGAGACAGCCCACTCACAATGAGCAGTTCTTT.

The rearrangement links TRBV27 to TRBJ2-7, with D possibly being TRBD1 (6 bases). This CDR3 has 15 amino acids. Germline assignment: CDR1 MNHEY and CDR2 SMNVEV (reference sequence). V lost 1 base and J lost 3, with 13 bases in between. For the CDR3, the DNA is TGTGCCAGCAGTTTATACTGGGTAGGGGGCTACGAGCAGTACTTC. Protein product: CASSLYWVGGYEQYF.

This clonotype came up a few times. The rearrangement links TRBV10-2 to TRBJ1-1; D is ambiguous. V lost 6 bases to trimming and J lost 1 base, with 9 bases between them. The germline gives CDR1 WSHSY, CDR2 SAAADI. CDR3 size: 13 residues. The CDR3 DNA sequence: TGCGCCAGCAGCGGATTGGGGAACACTGAAGCTTTCTTT. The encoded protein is CASSGLGNTEAFF.

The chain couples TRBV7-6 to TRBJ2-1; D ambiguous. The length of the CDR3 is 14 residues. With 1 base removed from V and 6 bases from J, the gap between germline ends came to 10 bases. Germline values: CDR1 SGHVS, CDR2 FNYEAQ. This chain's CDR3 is CASSLGAASNEQFF. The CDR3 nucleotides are TGTGCCAGCAGCTTAGGGGCGGCCAGCAATGAGCAGTTCTTC.

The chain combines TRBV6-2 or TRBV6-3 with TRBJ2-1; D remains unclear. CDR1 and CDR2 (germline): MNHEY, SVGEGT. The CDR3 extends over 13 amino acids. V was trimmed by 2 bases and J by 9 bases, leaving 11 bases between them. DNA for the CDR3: TGTGCCAGCAGTTACGTGCAGGCGACTGAGCAGTTCTTC. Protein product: CASSYVQATEQFF.

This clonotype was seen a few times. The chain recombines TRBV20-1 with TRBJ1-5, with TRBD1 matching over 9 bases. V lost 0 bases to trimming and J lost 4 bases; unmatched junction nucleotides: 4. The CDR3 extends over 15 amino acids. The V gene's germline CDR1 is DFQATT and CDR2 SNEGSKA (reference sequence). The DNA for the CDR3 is TGCAGTGCTAGAGAGCCGGGACAGGGTAATCAGCCCCAGCATTTT. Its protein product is CSAREPGQGNQPQHF.